Listed below are T cell receptor beta chains from one sample, sequenced in a study of T cells in Graves' hyperthyroidism and ophthalmopathy. Each CDR3 protein gets one entry after TCRdb re-called the multiplex PCR reads with MiXCR. The table lists around 240,000 distinct CDR3 sequences, roughly 14% of them singletons. Sequencing used blood. These receptors all come from a woman aged 40-49 years with Graves' hyperthyroidism that later progressed to Graves' ophthalmopathy. CDR3s include the opening cysteine and the closing phenylalanine or tryptophan. The order of the fields is clone size, J gene, V gene, CDR3 protein. Size is stated for part of the rows, as once, few or many counts, or as a class when the clone is expanded.

many	TRBJ1-1	TRBV6-1	CASSTTWDTEAFF
many	TRBJ1-1	TRBV12-3/TRBV12-4	CASSLVGPEEAFF
many	TRBJ2-7	TRBV27	CASSSSPTYEQYF
few	TRBJ1-4	TRBV14	CASSQDRLFNEKLFF
-	TRBJ2-7	TRBV4-1	CASSQVPVPSYEQYF
-	TRBJ1-5	TRBV28	CASSQLGTGGDQPQHF
many	TRBJ1-4	TRBV16	CASSQSLTGVNEKLFF
-	TRBJ1-5	TRBV19	CASRVDRSYQPQHF
-	TRBJ2-3	TRBV4-1	CASSQLRDLRRDTQYF
once	TRBJ2-2	TRBV6-1	CASTYSGGTGELFF
many	TRBJ2-1	TRBV6-1	CASSEDYPPYNEQFF
many	TRBJ2-4	TRBV3-1	CASSQFVRLLGNIQYF
-	TRBJ2-5	TRBV28	CASSSPRGLASLYQETQYF
many	TRBJ2-3	TRBV6-1	CASGSSPTADTQYF
many	TRBJ1-6	TRBV29-1	CSVERSPLHF
-	TRBJ1-4	TRBV7-9	CASSSSNSGNEKLFF
many	TRBJ1-6	TRBV11-2	CASSLRVGRFNSPLHF
many	TRBJ1-6	TRBV25-1	CASSFQGNSQPLHF
many	TRBJ2-1	TRBV2	CASVKRETYNEQFF
many	TRBJ2-1	TRBV27	CASSLFVAGGDEQFF
few	TRBJ2-1	TRBV18	CASSPWTGGDDEQFF
many	TRBJ2-5	TRBV6-1	CASSTGTGPFQTQYF
-	TRBJ2-1	TRBV19	CASSLFGTSGRSEQFF
many	TRBJ2-1	TRBV24-1	CATSDRTGEGGGGYNEQFF
many	TRBJ2-3	TRBV7-9	CASSSFGDTQYF
many	TRBJ2-7	TRBV7-9	CASSAGAIYEQYF
many	TRBJ1-4	TRBV5-1	CASKMLGWGATNEKLFF
-	TRBJ2-3	TRBV6-9	CASSYGLAATDTQYF
-	TRBJ1-6	TRBV6-4	CASSNPDRNSPLHF
-	TRBJ2-5	TRBV11-2	CASSLEAGGRETQYF
-	TRBJ2-4	TRBV20-1	CSASGPLAKNIQYF
-	TRBJ2-2	TRBV6-5	CASSYSFLAGGQNTGELFF
few	TRBJ2-2	TRBV27	CASSLSGLATGELFF
many	TRBJ1-5	TRBV18	CASSSSQLDHQPQHF
many	TRBJ1-2	TRBV6-1	CASSRGPIYGYTF
few	TRBJ2-6	TRBV7-2	CASSLGGTNSGANVPTF
many	TRBJ1-1	TRBV15	CATSYGTEAFF
many	TRBJ1-1	TRBV29-1	CSVVEGQQYTEAFF
-	TRBJ2-7	TRBV28	CASSQVTLAGGREQYF
many	TRBJ1-1	TRBV6-1	CASTAPGRNTEAFF
-	TRBJ1-2	TRBV30	CAWRWGQGGYGYTF
many	TRBJ2-3	TRBV7-3	CASSTGTTSTDTQYF
many	TRBJ1-1	TRBV27	CASSLGMGNTEAFF
many	TRBJ2-2	TRBV6-4	CASSDSGDGGELFF
many	TRBJ2-3	TRBV10-3	CAISDDLSTDTQYF
-	TRBJ2-1	TRBV5-4	CASSFGGRAGDEQFF
-	TRBJ1-1	TRBV28	CASSYGGGSTEAFF
many	TRBJ1-2	TRBV10-3	CAINTLGTTGGTENYGYTF